The 9 T cell receptor beta chains reported below all come from one sample, sequenced in a study of OX40 agonist ivuxolimab in advanced cancers. The protocol used for the library was the immunoSEQ multiplex PCR assay. As stored in TCRdb, this immuneACCESS dataset retains in-frame rearrangements with V and J assigned. A fraction of the clones does not appear; measured against another copy, unresolved V genes explain less than half of the discrepancy, and the remainder lacks a known reason. A total of about 83,000 clones appear in this sample, 84% of them only once. Under 8% of the sample is in the top ten clones. Sequencing used CD4+ or CD8+ T cells sorted from blood, obtained in a trial of the OX40 agonist ivuxolimab. The receptors derive from an adult with an advanced solid tumor such as melanoma, head and neck, liver or kidney cancer.

This clone appeared a single time. The chain's CDR3 is CASSQWTGGGSYNEQFF. The CDR3 DNA reads TGCGCCAGCAGCCAATGGACGGGTGGAGGCTCCTACAATGAGCAGTTCTTC. V usage is TRBV4-1 and J usage is TRBJ2-1, with a weak D call TRBD2 (5 bases). The length of the CDR3 is 17 residues. With 2 bases removed from V and 0 bases from J, the gap between germline ends came to 14 bases. The germline V gene encodes CDR1 MGHRA and CDR2 YSYEKL.

The CDR3 spells CASSVGNSFREPQHF. The CDR3 region has the DNA TGTGCCAGCAGCGTAGGAAACTCCTTTCGGGAGCCCCAGCATTTT. This rearrangement joins TRBV9 to TRBJ1-5; no definite D call. V lost 0 bases and J 8 bases, leaving 15 bases between the germline ends. The CDR3 extends over 15 amino acids. CDR1 and CDR2 (germline): SGDLS, YYNGEE.

CDR3 sequence (DNA): TGTGCCAGTAGTTCCGTTGGGACCTCTGGAAACACCATATATTTT. Translating it yields CASSSVGTSGNTIYF. The rearrangement uses TRBV19 and TRBJ1-3, with a weak D call TRBD1 (5 bases). The CDR3 spans 15 residues. Trimming removed 5 bases from V and 0 bases from J, with 11 bases in between. CDR1 LNHDA and CDR2 SQIVND come from the germline V gene (reference sequence). The full variable domain, completed using reference TRBV19 and TRBJ1-3, is DGGITQSPKYLFRKEGQNVTLSCEQNLNHDAMYWYRQDPGQGLRLIYYSQIVNDFQKGDIAEGYSVSREKKESFPLTVTSAQKNPTAFYLCASSSVGTSGNTIYFGEGSWLTVV.

The chain combines TRBV6-6 with TRBJ1-2; no reliable D call. The CDR3 covers 12 residues. The ends were cut back, 3 bases at V and 8 bases at J, with 10 bases in the middle. Germline CDR1 is MNHNY and CDR2 is SVGAGI (reference sequence). The CDR3, as DNA: TGTGCCAGCAGTTATGGAGGTGGCGGCTACACCTTC. It is translated as CASSYGGGGYTF.

This rearrangement joins TRBV13 to TRBJ2-3, with 12 bases fitting TRBD2. The CDR3 covers 18 residues. J lost 0 bases, V lost 4 bases, and 8 bases had no gene match. Germline loops: CDR1 PRHDT, CDR2 FYEKMQ (reference sequence). Written as DNA, the CDR3 is TGTGCCAGCAGCTCCCGGACTAGCGGGGACCAGAGCACAGATACGCAGTATTTT. Translating gives CASSSRTSGDQSTDTQYF.

This CDR3 is CASSDQGNTEAFF. As DNA, the CDR3 is TGTGCCAGCAGTGACCAGGGGAACACTGAAGCTTTCTTT. This chain uses TRBV2 with TRBJ1-1; a weak D match, TRBD1 (5 bases). V shed 3 bases and J shed 1 base, with 6 bases lying between them. The CDR3 length is 13 residues. Germline CDR1 SNHLY, CDR2 FYNNEI.

This sequence joins TRBV7-2 and TRBJ2-1, with D possibly TRBD2 on 6 matching bases. Trimming took off 5 bases at V and 4 bases at J, with 12 bases between the two ends. This CDR3 has 14 residues. Germline V gives CDR1 SGHTA, CDR2 FQGNSA. The CDR3 region is CASSARERYNEQFF. In DNA, the CDR3 is TGTGCCAGCAGCGCCCGGGAGAGGTACAATGAGCAGTTCTTC.

V is TRBV5-8 and J is TRBJ1-5; D is undetermined. CDR1 and CDR2 from the germline V gene are SGHTS and YDEGEE. There are 14 residues in the CDR3. Trimming pared 0 bases from V and 2 bases from J, leaving 6 bases between. As DNA, the CDR3 is TGTGCCAGCAGCTTGGGGGCGGGCAATCAGCCCCAGCATTTT. Translated: CASSLGAGNQPQHF.

A single count supports this clone. The chain has TRBV18 and TRBJ2-1; TRBD2 matches 14 bases. The CDR3 runs to 15 residues. Trimming cost V 8 bases and J 10 bases; bases outside gene matches: 10. CDR1 and CDR2 from the germline V gene are KGHSH and LQKENI. The chain's CDR3 is CASHGTSGGPGEQFF. The CDR3 DNA reads as TGTGCCAGCCACGGGACTAGCGGGGGACCTGGAGAGCAGTTCTTC.